This TCR beta chain appears in the sequencing data of a study of CD8 T cells in Susac syndrome. Study-wide results and caveats: The authors acknowledged that their TCR sequencing and HLA analysis involved a relatively small number of individuals.

Comment on this clonotype: Its specificity is unknown.

The CDR3 loop spans 13 amino acids. Germline values: CDR1 LGHNA, CDR2 YSLEER. V shed 0 bases and J shed 8 bases, with 8 bases lying between them. The controls, all healthy donors, were matched for age and sex. Both CD4+ and CD8+ T cells were negatively isolated, and TEMRA cells underwent FACS enrichment. RNA was extracted with the RNeasy kit, and a quantity of about 0.45 to 1 ug was reverse transcribed using random hexamers. Amplification of TCR beta CDR3 across 54 Vbeta and 13 Jbeta was performed with immunoSEQ multiplex PCR. TCRdb re-called the immunoSEQ multiplex PCR reads with MiXCR, one entry per CDR3 protein. Here the sample spans 110,000 or so distinct CDR3 sequences, 90% to 96% being singletons.

This sequence joins TRBV4-3 and TRBJ2-1; the D gene could be TRBD1 or TRBD2 (5 bases each). The sequenced material came from CD4+ T cells from PBMCs. This clonotype was sampled from a human donor in good health. Here the CDR3 reads CASSQERDHEQFF. Here the CDR3 DNA reads TGCGCCAGCAGCCAAGAACGGGACCATGAGCAGTTCTTC.